This T cell receptor beta chain emerged from a study of blood T cells in healthy people across ages. General study points: Donors of long life had a larger count of naive CD4+ cells and greater diversity than aged donors. Unsorted PBMCs blocked a conclusive comparison of naive and antigen-experienced cells.

Notes on this clonotype: Its specificity is unknown.

This CDR3 spans 14 amino acids. V was trimmed by 4 bases and J by 5 bases, leaving 12 bases between them. CDR1 and CDR2 from the germline V gene are SGHRS and YFSETQ. Primed by a sample-barcoded 5' primer and a J-beta primer mix, a second PCR proceeded for about 7 to 11 cycles. Researchers report that a template-switch adaptor with 12 random nucleotides tagged each cDNA molecule. TCRdb re-analysed the 5' RACE reads in MiXCR, keeping a single row per CDR3 protein. Among roughly 1,500,000 distinct CDR3 sequences, 42% were seen once, and the ten largest hold approximately 7.9%. Source material: blood. The chain combines TRBV5-1 with TRBJ2-2; a weak D match, TRBD2 (5 bases). This receptor was identified in a woman in her late teens or twenties in good health. CDR3 nucleotides: TGCGCCAGCAGCCCCCTGACGGGGACCGGGGAGCTGTTTTTT. Its translation: CASSPLTGTGELFF.